The sequence of this T cell receptor beta chain was determined in a study of T cells in Graves' hyperthyroidism and ophthalmopathy. Study-wide background: Peripheral blood was acquired at first diagnosis, ahead of any therapy whatsoever. Whole-study results and caveats: Before onset, ophthalmopathy was predicted by the model a median around 6 months earlier.

The CDR3 length is 15 residues. The germline gives CDR1 MDHEN, CDR2 SYDVKM. J gave up 2 bases and V 5 bases, and 7 bases lay outside the gene matches. This clonotype has ten or more counts. The antigen is unknown. Researchers defined stable Graves' hyperthyroidism as no ophthalmopathy progression within 18 months. TCR beta CDR3 regions were amplified from RNA. A set of HTBI primers served as the primers for a first-round RT-PCR of the TCR CDR3. MiXCR, run by TCRdb on the multiplex PCR reads, gives a single entry per CDR3 protein. Of under 400,000 distinct CDR3 sequences listed, roughly a fifth were seen once; the top ten hold around 50%.

The sample taken for sequencing was blood. This chain joins TRBV28 and TRBJ2-7; TRBD1 agrees at 9 bases. The sequence came from a woman aged 45 to 65 with Graves' hyperthyroidism. CDR3 DNA: TGTGCCAGCAGTCCGCGGGACAGGGCAACCTACGAGCAGTACTTC. It codes for CASSPRDRATYEQYF.